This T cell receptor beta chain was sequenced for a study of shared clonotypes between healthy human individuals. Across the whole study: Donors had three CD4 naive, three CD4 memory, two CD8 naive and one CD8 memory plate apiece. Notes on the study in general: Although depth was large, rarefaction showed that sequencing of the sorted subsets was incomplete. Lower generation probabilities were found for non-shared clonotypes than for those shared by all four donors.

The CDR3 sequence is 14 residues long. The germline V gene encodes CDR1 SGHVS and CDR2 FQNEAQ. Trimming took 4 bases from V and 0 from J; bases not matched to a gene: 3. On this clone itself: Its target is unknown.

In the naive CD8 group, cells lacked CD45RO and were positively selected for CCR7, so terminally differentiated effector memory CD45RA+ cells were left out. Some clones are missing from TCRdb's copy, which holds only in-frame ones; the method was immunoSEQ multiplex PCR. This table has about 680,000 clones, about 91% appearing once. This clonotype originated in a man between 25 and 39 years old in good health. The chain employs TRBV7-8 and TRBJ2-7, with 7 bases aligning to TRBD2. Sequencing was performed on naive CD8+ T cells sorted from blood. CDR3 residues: CASSSTSSSYEQYF. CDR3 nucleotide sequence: TGTGCCAGCAGCTCGACTAGCTCCTCCTACGAGCAGTACTTC.